The rows below give T cell receptor beta chains drawn from one sample of a study of OX40 agonist ivuxolimab in advanced cancers. Measured with immunoSEQ multiplex PCR; TCRdb has only the in-frame clones, and not every one. The sample lists about 110,000 clones; around 93% were seen once. The specimen comprised CD4+ or CD8+ T cells sorted from blood, sampled in a trial of the OX40 agonist ivuxolimab. The receptors were sampled from an adult with an advanced solid tumor such as melanoma, head and neck, liver or kidney cancer. The CDR3 runs from the conserved cysteine through the conserved F or W. The D gene is left open where the match is weak. Size tells how often a clone was seen (once, few, many) or the class of an expanded clone, and some rows leave it out.

>TRBV29-1|TRBJ2-3|NA|NA
TGCAGCGTTGAACGGGGGAGCACAGATACGCAGTATTTT
CSVERGSTDTQYF
>TRBV19|TRBJ2-7|TRBD1|NA
TGTGCCAGTACCCCCCCTCGCGGGACAGGGTTGTGCGAGCAGTACTTC
CASTPPRGTGLCEQYF
>TRBV6-5|TRBJ2-7|NA|NA
TGTGCCAGCAGTTACTCGACCCCGGCCCCCTACGAGCAGTACTTC
CASSYSTPAPYEQYF
>TRBV30|TRBJ2-7|NA|NA
TGTGCCTGGAACTCTGGGAGCTACGAGCAGTACTTC
CAWNSGSYEQYF
>TRBV11-2|TRBJ2-4|TRBD1|NA
TGTGCCAGCAGCCGAGTGGACAGGGGAAACATTCAGTACTTC
CASSRVDRGNIQYF
>TRBV4-3|TRBJ2-7|NA|NA
TGCGCCAGCAGCAGACTAGTTGGCCTCTACGAGCAGTACTTC
CASSRLVGLYEQYF
>TRBV5-4|TRBJ2-1|TRBD2|NA
TGTGCCAGCAGCTTGGCCGTTCTAGCGGGAGGCAATGAGCAGTTCTTC
CASSLAVLAGGNEQFF
>TRBV28|TRBJ1-2|NA|NA
TGTGCCAGCAGACAGACTGGTACTAACTATGGCTACACCTTC
CASRQTGTNYGYTF
>TRBV27|TRBJ1-1|NA|NA
TGTGCCAGCAGTTTATTGGGGGGTAGCACTGAAGCTTTCTTT
CASSLLGGSTEAFF
>TRBV27|TRBJ2-1|NA|NA
TGTGCCAGCATTCCCATCACCAGGGCCAAGCCCTACAATGAGCAGTTCTTC
CASIPITRAKPYNEQFF
>TRBV27|TRBJ2-7|NA|NA
TGTGCCAGCAGTTCTCCGGGACCCTTCTACGAGCAGTACTTC
CASSSPGPFYEQYF
>TRBV28|TRBJ1-3|NA|NA
TGTGCCAGCAGTTGGAGCTCTGGAAACACCATATATTTT
CASSWSSGNTIYF
>TRBV5-8|TRBJ1-1|NA|once
TGTGCCAGCAGCTTTCTACAGGGATACACTGAAGCTTTCTTT
CASSFLQGYTEAFF
>TRBV28|TRBJ1-5|NA|NA
TGTGCCAGCAGACAACCCGGGCGGGGAGAGCAGCCCCAGCATTTT
CASRQPGRGEQPQHF
>TRBV11-3|TRBJ2-7|TRBD1|NA
TGTGCCAGCAGCGAGGACAGGGCGGGCGAGCAGTACTTC
CASSEDRAGEQYF
>TRBV5-1|TRBJ2-7|NA|NA
TGCGCCAGCAGCTTGGCCAGATTCTACGAGCAGTACTTC
CASSLARFYEQYF
>TRBV27|TRBJ2-2|NA|NA
TGTGCCAGCAGTTACTCCGGGTTTACTACCTCCGGGGAGCTGTTTTTT
CASSYSGFTTSGELFF
>TRBV27|TRBJ2-2|NA|NA
TGTGCCAGCGGCCTCAGGCAGGGGAGTAGAACCGGGGAGCTGTTTTTT
CASGLRQGSRTGELFF
>TRBV5-4|TRBJ1-1|TRBD1|NA
TGTGCCAGCAGCTTGGACCCTACAGGGGCCGGGGCTTTCTTT
CASSLDPTGAGAFF
>TRBV28|TRBJ2-7|NA|NA
TGTGCCAGCAGTGAACTAGTTGACGAGCAGTACTTC
CASSELVDEQYF
>TRBV19|TRBJ2-7|NA|NA
TGTGCCAGTATGGTGGATGGAGGGGGCTACGAGCAGTACTTC
CASMVDGGGYEQYF
>TRBV6-5|TRBJ2-3|TRBD2|NA
TGTGCCAGCAGTTACACTAGCGGGAGCACAGATACGCAGTATTTT
CASSYTSGSTDTQYF
>TRBV18|TRBJ2-3|NA|NA
TGTGCCAGCTCACGATCCGGGGCCGGAGATACGCAGTATTTT
CASSRSGAGDTQYF
>TRBV21-1|TRBJ1-2|NA|NA
TGTGCCAGCAGCAATGGTGCTGGGGGAAACTATGGCTACACCTTC
CASSNGAGGNYGYTF
>TRBV11-2|TRBJ2-3|TRBD2|NA
TGTGCCAGCAGCACCGGGAGGACTAGCGGGCGCGATACGCAGTATTTT
CASSTGRTSGRDTQYF
>TRBV19|TRBJ2-5|TRBD1|NA
TGTGCCAGTAGTATGCGGGGACAGGGGCGACAAGAGACCCAGTACTTC
CASSMRGQGRQETQYF
>TRBV19|TRBJ2-1|NA|NA
TGTGCCAGCCGAGAACAGGTGAGCTCCTACAATGAGCAGTTCTTC
CASREQVSSYNEQFF
>TRBV28|TRBJ2-7|NA|NA
TGTGCCAGCATCGGCAGGGTCTACGAGCAGTACTTC
CASIGRVYEQYF
>TRBV7-3|TRBJ2-1|TRBD2|NA
TGTGCCAGCAGCTTAGTTGGTAGCGGGAGGGCGTCCTACAATGAGCAGTTCTTC
CASSLVGSGRASYNEQFF
>TRBV4-1|TRBJ1-5|NA|NA
TGCGCCAGCAGCCAAGCCGGGACGGATAGCAATCAGCCCCAGCATTTT
CASSQAGTDSNQPQHF
>TRBV19|TRBJ1-2|NA|once
TGTGCCAGTAGTATAGTCTGGGGGGCGAACGGCTACACCTTC
CASSIVWGANGYTF
>TRBV5-4|TRBJ1-4|NA|NA
TGTGCCAGCAGCTTGTCACAAGGGGCTGAAAAACTGTTTTTT
CASSLSQGAEKLFF
>TRBV6-1|TRBJ2-3|NA|NA
TGTGCCAGCAGTGAAGCTAACTACTACCGCACAGATACGCAGTATTTT
CASSEANYYRTDTQYF
>TRBV5-1|TRBJ1-2|NA|once
TGCGCCAGCAGCTCTGGGGACTCCTGGCAGCATGGCTACACCTTC
CASSSGDSWQHGYTF
>TRBV28|TRBJ2-7|TRBD1|NA
TGTGCCAGCAGTACTTCTGAGGGACAGCTTTCCTACGAGCAGTACTTC
CASSTSEGQLSYEQYF
>TRBV11-1|TRBJ2-7|TRBD2|NA
TGTGCCAGCAGTTTCTTAGCGGGAGGTGACAGCGAGCAGTACTTC
CASSFLAGGDSEQYF
>TRBV11-2|TRBJ1-1|NA|NA
TGTGCCAGCAGCGCGGGGATGAACACTGAAGCTTTCTTT
CASSAGMNTEAFF
>TRBV6-5|TRBJ1-1|NA|NA
TGTGCCAGCAGTTACCCGGGGATGAACACTGAAGCTTTCTTT
CASSYPGMNTEAFF
>TRBV28|TRBJ2-1|TRBD2|NA
TGTGCCAGCAGTCGGGAGGGGGGAGAGCAGTTCTTC
CASSREGGEQFF
>TRBV9|TRBJ2-1|NA|NA
TGTGCCAGCAGCGTAGCCCCCCTTGGAGGCAATGAGCAGTTCTTC
CASSVAPLGGNEQFF
>TRBV4-2|TRBJ1-1|TRBD1|NA
TGTGCCAGCAGCCAGGAGGACAGGGTAGGGCCTTTCTTT
CASSQEDRVGPFF
>TRBV7-8|TRBJ2-1|NA|NA
TGTGCCAGCAGCTTAGTTTCCAGGGGTTGGAATGAGCAGTTCTTC
CASSLVSRGWNEQFF
>TRBV2|TRBJ1-2|NA|NA
TGTGCCAGCAGTGAAGCGTGGCAGGGAATCAAGGGCTACACCTTC
CASSEAWQGIKGYTF
>TRBV6-5|TRBJ1-2|NA|NA
TGTGCCAGCAGTTACGATCCAGCTATCTATGGCTACACCTTC
CASSYDPAIYGYTF
>TRBV7-2|TRBJ2-4|TRBD1|NA
TGTGCCAGCAGCTACGCTCGGGGACAGTCGGTTCAGTACTTC
CASSYARGQSVQYF
>TRBV28|TRBJ2-2|TRBD1|NA
TGTGCCAGCACCCTGGGGACAGGACGGGGCGGGGAGCTGTTTTTT
CASTLGTGRGGELFF
>TRBV7-2|TRBJ2-1|TRBD2|NA
TGTGCCAGCAGCTTTCTAGCGGGGCCCAATGAGCAGTTCTTC
CASSFLAGPNEQFF
>TRBV11-1|TRBJ2-1|TRBD2|NA
TGTGCCAGCAGCTCTCTAGCGGGAGGCTCCAATGAGCAGTTCTTC
CASSSLAGGSNEQFF
>TRBV6-5|TRBJ1-1|TRBD1|once
TGTGCCAGCAGCCGTAGGGACAGGCGGAACACTGAAGCTTTCTTT
CASSRRDRRNTEAFF